Each of the 30 T cell receptor beta chains below was sequenced from the same sample in a study of identical twins. MiXCR, applied by TCRdb to the 5' RACE reads, yields one record per CDR3 protein. The sample includes about 660,000 distinct CDR3 sequences, 8.6% seen only once; the top ten take approximately 0.96%. The same data also went into a second study, on yellow fever vaccine responses in identical twins.

Sequenced: PBMCs. Receptors were obtained from a woman under 30 in good health.

This clonotype was recorded many times. The genes are TRBV27 and TRBJ2-7; 9 positions match TRBD1. CDR1 is MNHEY, CDR2 SMNVEV, per germline (reference sequence). The CDR3 loop spans 14 amino acids. Losses at the gene ends were 5 bases for V and 9 bases for J; bases not matched to a gene: 11. CDR3 amino acids: CASSPDRGLLGQYF. CDR3 in DNA: TGTGCCAGCAGTCCGGACAGGGGATTATTAGGGCAGTACTTC.

This sequence joins TRBV29-1 and TRBJ2-7; TRBD2 is a possible D gene (5 bases). Trimming stripped 6 bases from V and 0 bases from J, with 9 bases between. The CDR3 sequence is 12 residues long. The germline gives CDR1 SQVTM, CDR2 ANQGSEA. The CDR3 region has the DNA TGCAGCGTAGCGGAGACCTCCTACGAGCAGTACTTC. This gives the protein CSVAETSYEQYF.

This sequence joins TRBV6-1 and TRBJ2-1; 14 nucleotides match TRBD2. CDR3 length equals 18 residues. Germline assignment: CDR1 MNHNS and CDR2 SASEGT. The V gene end was trimmed by 5 bases and the J gene end by 11 bases; junction bases not matched to a gene: 17. CDR3 residues: CASSPRTSGRPLDSQQFF. The DNA of the CDR3 is TGTGCCAGCAGTCCAAGGACTAGCGGGAGGCCCTTGGATTCGCAGCAGTTCTTC.

The chain is built from TRBV6-2 or TRBV6-3 and TRBJ1-2, with D hard to call. V lost 4 bases and J lost 9, with 9 bases in between. CDR1 and CDR2 from the germline V gene are MNHEY and SVGEGT. The CDR3 loop spans 11 amino acids. The CDR3 nucleotides are TGTGCCAGCAGTTTCGGAGTGAGCTACACCTTC. Translation gives CASSFGVSYTF.

This clonotype was counted only a few times. This rearrangement joins TRBV27 to TRBJ2-3; D might be TRBD1 (5 bases). The ends were cut back, 1 base at V and 4 bases at J, with 9 bases in the middle. The CDR3 runs to 14 residues. Germline CDR1 is MNHEY and CDR2 is SMNVEV (reference sequence). CDR3 amino acids: CASSLFQGPDTQYF. CDR3 coding DNA: TGTGCCAGCAGTTTATTCCAGGGTCCAGATACGCAGTATTTT.

This clonotype was counted many times. V usage is TRBV7-9 and J usage is TRBJ1-2, with TRBD1 matching 8 bases. CDR3 length: 13 residues. V was clipped by 8 bases and J by 7 bases; unmatched bases: 9. Germline CDR1 reads SEHNR; CDR2 reads FQNEAQ (reference sequence). DNA for the CDR3: TGTGCCAGCTCCCCGACAGGGGAGGCTGGCTACACCTTC. It encodes CASSPTGEAGYTF.

This clonotype has ten or more counts. The rearrangement links TRBV6-1 to TRBJ2-3, with 14 bases aligning to TRBD2. Per the germline V gene, CDR1 is MNHNS and CDR2 is SASEGT. The V segment lost 5 bases and the J segment 5 bases; nucleotides outside the gene matches: 3. The CDR3 sequence is 15 residues long. DNA for the CDR3: TGTGCCAGCAGTCCCGGGACTAGCGGGAGAGATACGCAGTATTTT. Translating it yields CASSPGTSGRDTQYF.

This clonotype was counted a few times. V is TRBV11-3 and J is TRBJ2-1, with TRBD2 identical over 8 bases. In germline, CDR1 is SGHNT, CDR2 YENEEA. The CDR3 sequence is 16 residues long. V trimming: 4 bases; J trimming: 4 bases; junction bases outside the gene matches: 9. The CDR3 nucleotides read TGTGCCAGCAGCTCCCGGCGGGGGGATCGATACAATGAGCAGTTCTTC. Protein sequence: CASSSRRGDRYNEQFF.

The chain has TRBV21-1 and TRBJ2-7; TRBD1 is the table's D call and was not checked against the DNA. TRBV21-1 is given as a pseudogene. This CDR3 comprises 15 residues. The CDR3 region has the DNA TGTGCCAGCAGCACCCAATGGGGGTACACACACGAGCAGTACTTC. Protein: CASSTQWGYTHEQYF.

The rearrangement uses TRBV24-1 and TRBJ2-1; D perhaps matches TRBD2 (6 bases). Germline V gene data show CDR1 as KGHDR and CDR2 as SFDVKD. V lost 6 bases to trimming and J lost 5 bases, with 19 bases between them. The CDR3 runs to 16 residues. CDR3 sequence (DNA): TGTGCCACCAGTCCTGATTCGGGAGCTAGGGACAATGAGCAGTTCTTC. As protein: CATSPDSGARDNEQFF.

The gene calls are TRBV18 and TRBJ2-7; 7 bases are shared with TRBD2. The CDR3 runs 13 residues. Trimming removed 8 bases from V and 3 bases from J; junction bases left unmatched: 7. Per germline, CDR1 KGHSH and CDR2 LQKENI. The CDR3 nucleotides are TGTGCCAGCGCGCGGGACTACCGCTACGAGCAGTACTTC. Protein: CASARDYRYEQYF.

This clonotype was counted at least ten times. V usage is TRBV7-9 and J usage is TRBJ2-2; 7 bases are a match to TRBD2. CDR1 is SEHNR, CDR2 FQNEAQ, per germline (reference sequence). This CDR3 comprises 17 residues. With 5 bases clipped from V and 2 bases from J, the junction kept 11 bases outside the gene matches. This chain's CDR3 is CASSPKRGILNTGELFF. CDR3 in DNA: TGTGCCAGCAGCCCGAAGCGGGGAATCTTAAACACCGGGGAGCTGTTTTTT.

There are many counts of this clonotype. The genes are TRBV25-1 and TRBJ2-7, with unresolved D. The CDR3 extends over 11 amino acids. The germline V and J ends were trimmed by 4 bases and 3 bases, with 4 bases remaining between them. CDR1 and CDR2 (germline): MGHDK, SYGVNS. CDR3 DNA: TGTGCCAGCAGTGGCTTCTACGAGCAGTACTTC. This sequence encodes CASSGFYEQYF.

This clonotype has a count of ten or more. The chain links TRBV11-2 to TRBJ2-3, with TRBD2 matching over 7 bases. Germline-derived CDR1 and CDR2 are SGHAT and FQNNGV. V shed 5 bases and J 3 bases; nucleotides not matched to a gene: 11. The CDR3 covers 16 residues. For the CDR3, the DNA is TGTGCCAGCAGCAGCTTAACCGGGACTAAGACAGATACGCAGTATTTT. This encodes CASSSLTGTKTDTQYF. Using reference TRBV11-2 and TRBJ2-3 for the parts outside the CDR3, the full variable domain is EAGVAQSPRYKIIEKRQSVAFWCNPISGHATLYWYQQILGQGPKLLIQFQNNGVVDDSQLPKDRFSAERLKGVDSTLKIQPAKLEDSAVYLCASSSLTGTKTDTQYFGPGTRLTVL.

In its sample, this clonotype was seen a few times. The chain joins TRBV7-2 to TRBJ2-1; 7 nucleotides agree with TRBD2. The CDR3 consists of 15 residues. V lost 5 bases to trimming and J lost 6 bases; unmatched junction nucleotides: 10. Germline CDR1 is SGHTA and CDR2 is FQGNSA. CDR3 sequence: CASSRPSGDVNEQFF. Here the CDR3 DNA reads TGTGCCAGCAGCCGTCCCAGCGGGGATGTCAATGAGCAGTTCTTC.

This clonotype was recorded many times. The chain employs TRBV18 and TRBJ2-7; 7 nucleotides match TRBD1. The germline gives CDR1 KGHSH, CDR2 LQKENI. V was pared by 2 bases and J by 2 bases, with 12 bases of the junction left unmatched. The CDR3 extends over 17 amino acids. The CDR3 coding sequence is TGTGCCAGCTCACCATCGGGACAGTTCAACCTGCCCTACGAGCAGTACTTC. Translated, it gives CASSPSGQFNLPYEQYF.

This chain uses TRBV29-1 with TRBJ2-1; D tentatively fits TRBD1 or TRBD2 (5 bases each). V lost 4 bases and J 7 bases, leaving 23 bases between the germline ends. The CDR3 is 16 residues long. The V gene's germline CDR1 is SQVTM and CDR2 ANQGSEA. The CDR3: CSVVGVRSRPGNEQFF. DNA of the CDR3: TGCAGCGTTGTAGGGGTCAGGTCCCGCCCGGGAAATGAGCAGTTCTTC.

This clonotype was counted at least ten times. J is TRBJ2-1 and V is TRBV12-3 or TRBV12-4; 11 bases are a match to TRBD1. This CDR3 contains 16 residues. J lost 7 bases, V lost 3 bases, and 8 bases had no gene match. In DNA form, the CDR3 reads TGTGCCAGCAGTTTTCCGGACAGGGGGCTAAGGAATGAGCAGTTCTTC. This translates into CASSFPDRGLRNEQFF.

This clonotype was seen a handful of times. In DNA, the CDR3 is TGTGCCAGCAGCCAAGGAAGAGGCCGGGAAAATGAGCAGTTCTTC. Protein sequence: CASSQGRGRENEQFF. The gene calls are TRBV14 and TRBJ2-1; D possibly corresponds to TRBD2 (5 bases). V was trimmed by 1 base and J by 7 bases, leaving 14 bases between them. The CDR3 has 15 amino acids. From germline, CDR1 is SGHDN and CDR2 FVKESK.

Ten or more counts support this clonotype. The V call is TRBV4-3, the J call TRBJ2-7, with no clear D. The V end was cut by 0 bases, the J end by 12 bases, with 18 bases between. CDR3 length: 14 amino acids. Germline CDR1 and CDR2: LGHNA and YSLEER. For the CDR3, the DNA is TGCGCCAGCAGCCAAGATAGTGGGCGCAGCCCCAGGTACTTC. Its protein product is CASSQDSGRSPRYF.

This clonotype was detected only a few times. The V call is TRBV4-3, the J call TRBJ1-1; 7 nucleotides match TRBD1. The CDR3 runs 13 residues. V trimming: 8 bases; J trimming: 4 bases; junction bases outside the gene matches: 7. The germline CDR1 and CDR2 sequences are LGHNA and YSLEER. The CDR3 spells CASASDRFTEAFF. CDR3 in DNA: TGCGCCAGCGCTTCGGACAGGTTCACTGAAGCTTTCTTT.

The chain couples TRBV29-1 to TRBJ2-2, with D perhaps given as TRBD1 or TRBD2 (6 bases each). The V gene's germline CDR1 is SQVTM and CDR2 ANQGSEA. This CDR3 is built from 16 residues. Trimming took 4 bases from V and 0 from J, leaving 15 bases between them. This chain's CDR3 is CSVVLGGDSNTGELFF. DNA for the CDR3: TGCAGCGTTGTCTTGGGGGGCGATTCGAACACCGGGGAGCTGTTTTTT.

The chain links TRBV20-1 to TRBJ2-2; 12 bases are shared with TRBD2. The V gene's germline CDR1 is DFQATT and CDR2 SNEGSKA (reference sequence). V was pared by 2 bases and J by 3 bases, with 4 bases of the junction left unmatched. This CDR3 is built from 16 residues. The CDR3, as DNA: TGCAGTGCTAGACCACTAGCGGGAGGACACACCGGGGAGCTGTTTTTT. This sequence encodes CSARPLAGGHTGELFF.

In its sample, this clonotype was seen many times. CDR3 bases: TGTGCCAGCGGTCAGCCCCAGCATTTT. It is translated as CASGQPQHF. The V gene is TRBV5-5, the J gene TRBJ1-5, with no clear D. CDR1 SGHKS and CDR2 YYEKEE come from the germline V gene (reference sequence). V was clipped by 7 bases and J by 6 bases, with 2 bases between them. CDR3 size: 9 residues.

In this sample, this clonotype turned up a few times. The chain couples TRBV5-1 to TRBJ2-3; the D gene is possibly TRBD2 (6 bases). V was pared by 4 bases and J by 4 bases, with 16 bases between. CDR1 and CDR2 (germline): SGHRS, YFSETQ. The CDR3 is 15 amino acids. CDR3 loop: CASSLVGGASDTQYF. The CDR3 nucleotides read TGCGCCAGCAGCCTGGTAGGAGGGGCATCAGATACGCAGTATTTT.

This clonotype came up once. The rearrangement joins TRBV10-3 to TRBJ2-3, with TRBD2 matching 11 bases. This CDR3 contains 15 residues. Germline V lookup: CDR1 ENHRY, CDR2 SYGVKD. With V trimmed by 8 bases and J by 4 bases, 8 bases remained unmatched. The CDR3 sequence: CAILQVAGGSDTQYF. CDR3 in DNA: TGTGCCATCCTACAGGTAGCGGGGGGGTCAGATACGCAGTATTTT.

This clonotype was detected a few times. The CDR3 is CASSAFVGSDYGYTF. The CDR3 nucleotides are TGTGCCAGCAGCGCCTTTGTAGGTTCTGACTATGGCTACACCTTC. The rearrangement uses TRBV5-5 and TRBJ1-2; D remains ambiguous. Trimming took 4 bases from V and 3 from J, leaving 16 bases between them. The germline V gene encodes CDR1 SGHKS and CDR2 YYEKEE (reference sequence). The CDR3 extends over 15 amino acids.

This clonotype showed up just a few times. V gene TRBV3-1 combines with J gene TRBJ2-5; the D gene is possibly TRBD1 (6 bases). The CDR3 sequence is 14 residues long. Germline CDR1 is LGHDT and CDR2 is YNNKEL (reference sequence). V was cut by 3 bases and J by 5 bases, with 13 bases left in between. The CDR3 nucleotides read TGTGCCAGCAGCCATGGGACACGATGGGAGACCCAGTACTTC. This translates into CASSHGTRWETQYF.

This clonotype was counted many times. The chain has TRBV29-1 and TRBJ2-1; the match to TRBD2 covers 9 bases. The V and J ends lost 4 bases and 1 base, in that order; junction bases with no gene match: 2. CDR3 length equals 14 residues. In germline, CDR1 is SQVTM, CDR2 ANQGSEA. This CDR3 reads CSVVGLASYNEQFF. The CDR3 nucleotides read TGCAGCGTTGTAGGACTAGCGTCCTACAATGAGCAGTTCTTC.

The chain joins TRBV6-2 or TRBV6-3 to TRBJ2-1, with D tentatively TRBD1 or TRBD2 (5 bases each). V was clipped by 4 bases and J by 0 bases, with 13 bases between them. The CDR3 runs to 16 residues. Germline V CDR1 and CDR2: MNHEY, SVGEGT. DNA of the CDR3: TGTGCCAGCAGTTCGGGGACCCCGAGCTCCTACAATGAGCAGTTCTTC. Its protein is CASSSGTPSSYNEQFF.